A selection of T cell receptor beta chains follows, all from one sample in a study of blood T cell repertoires in COVID-19. Sequenced by immunoSEQ multiplex PCR; TCRdb stores in-frame clones only, minus some. The table includes about 64,000 clones, around 84% detected once. The sequenced material came from peripheral blood. These receptors originate from a man between 45 and 60 years old with active COVID-19. Both conserved end residues are part of each CDR3. D genes are given only for firm matches. Rows give clone size only sometimes, using once, few, many, or a class for an expanded clone.

v_call,j_call,clone_size,d_call,cdr3_nt,cdr3_aa
TRBV3-1/TRBV3-2,TRBJ2-3,.,TRBD1,TGTGCCAGCAGCCGACGGGATGGGACAGACACCCGGTCCAAGATCACTTACACGCAGTATTTT,CASSRRDGTDTRSKITYTQYF
TRBV7-3,TRBJ2-3,.,TRBD2,TGTGCCAGCAGCTTAACGAGGCTAGCGGGGGATACGCAGTATTTT,CASSLTRLAGDTQYF
TRBV6-2/TRBV6-3,TRBJ2-1,once,TRBD1,TGTGCCAGCAGTTACCCCGGACAGAGGGGGCTTAGCTCCTACAATGAGCAGTTCTTC,CASSYPGQRGLSSYNEQFF
TRBV9,TRBJ2-5,.,.,TGTGCCAGCAGCACAGGGACAACGCAAGAGACCCAGTACTTC,CASSTGTTQETQYF
TRBV7-8,TRBJ1-2,.,.,TGTGCCAGCAGCTTAGCGCAGACTTATGGCTACACCTTC,CASSLAQTYGYTF
TRBV2,TRBJ2-2,few,.,TGTGCCAGCAGGAGTTTTACCACCGGGGAGCTGTTTTTT,CASRSFTTGELFF
TRBV5-6,TRBJ1-2,.,.,TGTGCCAGCAGCTTGGCTCTGGACAGCTATGGCTACACCTTC,CASSLALDSYGYTF
TRBV27,TRBJ2-1,.,.,TGTGCCAGCAGCCCGGGCAATGAGCAGTTCTTC,CASSPGNEQFF
TRBV6-1,TRBJ1-5,.,.,TGTGCCAGCAGTGAAGTTGGACAGCAGCCCCAGCATTTT,CASSEVGQQPQHF
TRBV5-1,TRBJ2-1,.,TRBD1,TGCGCCAGCAGCCCGCGACAGGGGAATTACAATGAGCAGTTCTTC,CASSPRQGNYNEQFF
TRBV14,TRBJ2-7,.,TRBD2,TGTGCCAGCAGCCCCGGACTAGCGGGGAGCTACGAGCAGTACTTC,CASSPGLAGSYEQYF
TRBV4-3,TRBJ2-1,.,TRBD2,TGCGCCAGCAGCCAACTTAGAGACCGCGCGGGGGATGAGCAGTTCTTC,CASSQLRDRAGDEQFF
TRBV9,TRBJ2-3,.,TRBD2,TGTGCCAGCAGCGCAACCCATACTCTAGCGGGAGGACTGCAGTATTTT,CASSATHTLAGGLQYF
TRBV6-6,TRBJ2-3,once,.,TGTGCCAGCAGCCCTGGAGGGGTGATCACAGATACGCAGTATTTT,CASSPGGVITDTQYF
TRBV19,TRBJ1-4,.,.,TGTGCCAGTAGTATACTCTCGGGTGAAAAACTGTTTTTT,CASSILSGEKLFF
TRBV6-4,TRBJ1-5,few,.,TGTGCCAGTTATAAGCCCCAGCATTTT,CASYKPQHF
TRBV28,TRBJ2-5,.,TRBD1,TGTGCCAGCACCCACGGGACAGGCTACCAAGAGACCCAGTACTTC,CASTHGTGYQETQYF
TRBV5-1,TRBJ2-5,.,TRBD1,TGCGCCAGCAGCTCTAGGACAGGGGCCACGTTTCAAGAGACCCAGTACTTC,CASSSRTGATFQETQYF
TRBV6-2/TRBV6-3,TRBJ1-5,.,TRBD1,TGTGCCAGCAGTTACGAGGGGACAGGGGGATGGCAGACCCAGCATTTT,CASSYEGTGGWQTQHF
TRBV10-3,TRBJ1-1,.,.,TGTGCCATCAAGGAGGGACCAACCTTGAACACTGAAGCTTTCTTT,CAIKEGPTLNTEAFF
TRBV28,TRBJ1-2,.,TRBD1,TGTGCCAGCACCGACAGGGGGAGTGGCTACACCTTC,CASTDRGSGYTF
TRBV10-3,TRBJ1-1,.,TRBD1,TGTGCCATCAGGCCCGGGACAGGGGTTGAAGCTTTCTTT,CAIRPGTGVEAFF
TRBV20-1,TRBJ2-1,once,TRBD2,TGCAGTGCTCAGACTAGCGGGGGCCAGTTCTTC,CSAQTSGGQFF
TRBV7-9,TRBJ2-2,.,.,TGTGCCAGCAGCTTAGATGTATACACCGGGGAGCTGTTTTTT,CASSLDVYTGELFF
TRBV12-5,TRBJ2-7,.,.,TGTGCTAGTGGTCTCCGGGACTCCTCCTACGAGCAGTACTTC,CASGLRDSSYEQYF
TRBV6-1,TRBJ2-4,.,TRBD1,TGTGCCAGCAGTGAATGGGACAGGGCGAACATTCAGTACTTC,CASSEWDRANIQYF
TRBV15,TRBJ2-2,.,TRBD2,TGTGCCACCAGCAGATTGGGGACTAGCGGCACCGGGGAGCTGTTTTTT,CATSRLGTSGTGELFF
TRBV4-2,TRBJ1-1,.,TRBD1,TGTGCCAGCAGCCAATGGGGGACAGACACTGAAGCTTTCTTT,CASSQWGTDTEAFF
TRBV3-1/TRBV3-2,TRBJ2-7,.,.,TGTGCCAGCAGCCAAGCTCGTTCCTACGAGCAGTACTTC,CASSQARSYEQYF
TRBV18,TRBJ2-2,.,.,TGTGCCAGCTCACCAAGGGGACTCGGGACCGGGGAGCTGTTTTTT,CASSPRGLGTGELFF
TRBV10-2,TRBJ2-3,.,TRBD2,TGCGCCAGCAGTACCCCGCTAGCGGGACTATCCACAGATACGCAGTATTTT,CASSTPLAGLSTDTQYF
TRBV5-4,TRBJ2-1,.,TRBD2,TGTGCCAGCAGCCCTGGGACTAGCGGGGTTAATGAGCAGTTCTTC,CASSPGTSGVNEQFF
TRBV20-1,TRBJ2-7,.,.,TGCAGTGCTACGGAGGAGCACGAGCAGTACTTC,CSATEEHEQYF
TRBV7-9,TRBJ2-3,.,TRBD2,TGTGCCAGCAGCTTAAAGGCTAGCGGGGGCACAGATACGCAGTATTTT,CASSLKASGGTDTQYF
TRBV21-1,TRBJ1-5,.,.,TGTGCCAGCAGCAACGGGACAGGGGCACAGCCCCAGCATTTT,CASSNGTGAQPQHF
TRBV20-1,TRBJ2-7,.,.,TGCAGTGCTAGTGGTAGAGCGAGGATCTACGAGCAGTACTTC,CSASGRARIYEQYF
TRBV28,TRBJ2-5,.,TRBD2,TGTGCCAGCAGCATACTAGCGGGAAGGCAAGAGACCCAGTACTTC,CASSILAGRQETQYF
TRBV19,TRBJ1-2,.,.,TGTGCCAGTACCCAGGCCTCGGACTATGGCTACACCTTC,CASTQASDYGYTF
TRBV2,TRBJ2-7,few,.,TGTGCCAGCAGACCCAGGGGGAGGAACGAGCAGTACTTC,CASRPRGRNEQYF
TRBV12-3/TRBV12-4,TRBJ1-2,.,.,TGTGCCAGCAGTCCCGAGGTGGGTTATGGCTACACCTTC,CASSPEVGYGYTF
TRBV7-6,TRBJ1-1,.,.,TGTGCCAGCAGCCCCCTGGTGCACAGGAGACCTTTGAACACTGAAGCTTTCTTT,CASSPLVHRRPLNTEAFF
TRBV7-9,TRBJ2-3,.,TRBD1,TGTGCCAGCAGCCCCCCGACAGGGTTACTCACAGATACGCAGTATTTT,CASSPPTGLLTDTQYF